This TCR beta chain emerged from a study of T cell responses to AZD1222 COVID-19 vaccine. Study observations and caveats: Sampling captured repertoires only after the peak T cell response. CD4 TCRs covered the whole spike, strongest at regions 160-218 and 743-854. Donors were mostly white British, more females; clonal diversity possibly underestimated. Following two doses of AZD1222, Spike-specific TCR breadth and depth rose.

Worth noting for this clone: The antigen remains unidentified.

The CDR3 spans 20 residues. The junction had 13 bases not matched to a gene; V was cut back by 1 base and J by 3 bases. The germline gives CDR1 LGHNA, CDR2 YSLEER. TCRdb's copy holds only in-frame clones and misses some; the assay was immunoSEQ multiplex PCR. Altogether roughly 180,000 clones are present, about nine tenths being singletons, with the ten largest covering approximately 3%. The rearrangement joins TRBV4-3 to TRBJ2-1, with TRBD2 matching over 12 bases. The sample in question was peripheral blood, obtained on day 0 of AZD1222 vaccination. This TCR was recovered from an adult in good health. DNA of the CDR3: TGCGCCAGCAGCCAAGGTTCCCCTAGCGGGGGGGCCAGTTTCTACAATGAGCAGTTCTTC. Translated: CASSQGSPSGGASFYNEQFF.